The 25 T cell receptor beta chains given below trace back to one sample, sequenced in a study of cytomegalovirus exposure and HLA in healthy donors. A multiplex PCR was run with 60 Vbeta primers and 13 Jbeta primers. Profiled with immunoSEQ multiplex PCR; TCRdb holds only in-frame clones, not every one. The sample has approximately 290,000 clones; 75% to 90% are singletons. Sample: PBMCs. The receptors come from a girl aged 2 to 10 in good health and CMV-seronegative.

The genes are TRBV4-1 and TRBJ1-6; D is unclear. The CDR3 extends over 17 amino acids. V was clipped by 3 bases and J by 7 bases, with 19 bases between them. The germline gives CDR1 MGHRA, CDR2 YSYEKL. CDR3 nucleotides: TGCGCCAGCAGCCAGTTGCCCCACGGTGTCGCCAATTCACCCCTCCACTTT. It specifies CASSQLPHGVANSPLHF.

The rearrangement uses TRBV14 and TRBJ2-5, with 9 positions matching TRBD2. The CDR3 is 14 residues long. Germline-derived CDR1 and CDR2 are SGHDN and FVKESK. The V and J ends lost 4 bases and 4 bases, in that order; junction bases with no gene match: 4. CDR3 protein: CASSPLAGRETQYF. The DNA for the CDR3 is TGTGCCAGCAGCCCCCTAGCGGGAAGAGAGACCCAGTACTTC.

This clone came up a few times. The chain couples TRBV6-5 to TRBJ2-7; unclear D gene. CDR3 length: 15 residues. V lost 0 bases to trimming and J lost 2 bases, with 11 bases between them. Germline-derived CDR1 and CDR2 are MNHEY and SVGAGI. CDR3 in amino acids: CASSYSSTLTYEQYF. For the CDR3, the DNA is TGTGCCAGCAGTTACTCCTCCACTTTAACCTACGAGCAGTACTTC.

The count of this clone is one. The chain employs TRBV9 and TRBJ2-7; D is unresolved. The V end lost 0 bases, the J end lost 2 bases, and 9 bases lay between the germline ends. Germline V gives CDR1 SGDLS, CDR2 YYNGEE. CDR3 length: 14 amino acids. The CDR3: CASSVGVSTYEQYF. As DNA, the CDR3 is TGTGCCAGCAGCGTAGGTGTTAGCACCTACGAGCAGTACTTC. The full variable domain, its missing parts supplied by reference TRBV9 and TRBJ2-7, is DSGVTQTPKHLITATGQRVTLRCSPRSGDLSVYWYQQSLDQGLQFLIQYYNGEERAKGNILERFSAQQFPDLHSELNLSSLELGDSALYFCASSVGVSTYEQYFGPGTRLTVT.

The rearrangement links TRBV18 to TRBJ2-2, with 9 positions matching TRBD2. V trimming: 3 bases; J trimming: 6 bases; junction bases outside the gene matches: 5. Germline CDR1 reads KGHSH; CDR2 reads LQKENI. CDR3 length equals 15 residues. CDR3 region: CASSPGLAHSGELFF. For the CDR3, the DNA is TGTGCCAGCTCACCGGGACTAGCTCATTCCGGGGAGCTGTTTTTT.

The CDR3 loop is CASSLGLFKFRDRDFDEQYF. DNA of the CDR3: TGTGCCAGCAGCCTGGGACTTTTTAAGTTCCGGGACAGGGACTTCGACGAGCAGTACTTC. The J gene is TRBJ2-7, the V gene TRBV14; 9 bases line up with TRBD1. Germline trimming cut 4 bases from V and 5 bases from J; bases unmatched to any gene: 24. The CDR3 totals 20 residues. The germline V gene encodes CDR1 SGHDN and CDR2 FVKESK.

The rearrangement joins TRBV30 to TRBJ2-7; 8 nucleotides match TRBD2. The CDR3 covers 17 residues. Germline trimming cut 3 bases from V and 2 bases from J; bases unmatched to any gene: 15. Germline loops: CDR1 GTSNPN, CDR2 SVGIG (reference sequence). The CDR3 DNA reads as TGTGCCTGGAGACCGTGGCTAGCGGGCAAGTCGGCCTACGAGCAGTACTTC. This translates into CAWRPWLAGKSAYEQYF.

The rearrangement uses TRBV7-8 and TRBJ2-7, with TRBD2 matching over 12 bases. Per germline, CDR1 SGHVS and CDR2 FQNEAQ. The V gene end was trimmed by 2 bases and the J gene end by 4 bases; junction bases not matched to a gene: 9. This CDR3 is 17 amino acids long. In DNA form, the CDR3 reads TGTGCCAGCAGCTTAAGGGTGGCTAGCGGGAGGGTTTACGAGCAGTACTTC. It specifies CASSLRVASGRVYEQYF.

In its sample, this clone was seen a few times. V and J are TRBV28 and TRBJ1-4, with D possibly TRBD1 on 6 matching bases. V was pared by 2 bases and J by 4 bases, with 14 bases between. Germline V gives CDR1 MDHEN, CDR2 SYDVKM. This CDR3 has 16 amino acids. CDR3 sequence (DNA): TGTGCCAGCAGTTTAGACCTCCGGGACAATAATGAAAAACTGTTTTTT. Translating it yields CASSLDLRDNNEKLFF.

The chain employs TRBV9 and TRBJ2-2; D gene unclear. V shed 4 bases and J shed 5 bases, with 15 bases lying between them. The germline gives CDR1 SGDLS, CDR2 YYNGEE. This CDR3 comprises 15 residues. The CDR3 sequence is CASSLAPRWTGELFF. Written as DNA, the CDR3 is TGTGCCAGCAGCCTCGCGCCCCGGTGGACCGGGGAGCTGTTTTTT.

This chain connects TRBV11-2 to TRBJ2-3; no definite D call. V was cut by 1 base and J by 8 bases, with 7 bases left in between. Germline V lookup: CDR1 SGHAT, CDR2 FQNNGV. The CDR3 sequence is 12 residues long. The DNA for the CDR3 is TGTGCCAGCAGCTTAGCTTCCGTTACGCAGTATTTT. Translating it yields CASSLASVTQYF.

The gene calls are TRBV29-1 and TRBJ2-1, with 10 bases matching TRBD2. Losses at the gene ends were 4 bases for V and 7 bases for J; bases not matched to a gene: 7. The CDR3 has 14 amino acids. Germline-derived CDR1 and CDR2 are SQVTM and ANQGSEA. The CDR3 sequence: CSVGRTSGVNEQFF. The CDR3 DNA reads TGCAGCGTTGGTAGGACTAGCGGAGTTAATGAGCAGTTCTTC.

The chain employs TRBV28 and TRBJ2-2, with 12 bases identical to TRBD2. This CDR3 spans 19 amino acids. V trimming: 5 bases; J trimming: 1 base; junction bases outside the gene matches: 11. CDR1 and CDR2 (germline): MDHEN, SYDVKM. The CDR3 DNA sequence: TGTGCCAGCAGTCAGACTAGCGGGAGAGGAGTGCGGAACACCGGGGAGCTGTTTTTT. Protein sequence: CASSQTSGRGVRNTGELFF.

This clone was seen only a few times. The chain couples TRBV7-3 to TRBJ2-3, with 12 bases aligning to TRBD2. This CDR3 spans 17 amino acids. Germline CDR1 is SGHTA and CDR2 is FQGTGA. Losses at the gene ends were 0 bases for V and 0 bases for J; bases not matched to a gene: 1. The CDR3 nucleotides read TGTGCCAGCAGCTTAACCGGGACTAGCGGGAGCACAGATACGCAGTATTTT. This gives the protein CASSLTGTSGSTDTQYF. The full variable domain, in which reference TRBV7-3 and TRBJ2-3 provide the parts outside the CDR3, is GAGVSQTPSNKVTEKGKYVELRCDPISGHTALYWYRQSLGQGPEFLIYFQGTGAADDSGLPNDRFFAVRPEGSVSTLKIQRTERGDSAVYLCASSLTGTSGSTDTQYFGPGTRLTVL.

This clone was seen only once. This same CDR3 is encoded by further DNA sequences in the sample. The chain uses TRBV5-1 and TRBJ1-1; D is unresolved. The V end was cut by 0 bases, the J end by 1 base, with 4 bases between. Per germline, CDR1 SGHRS and CDR2 YFSETQ. This CDR3 contains 13 residues. In DNA, the CDR3 is TGCGCCAGCAGCTTGGCCGGGAACACTGAAGCTTTCTTT. This translates into CASSLAGNTEAFF.

The J gene is TRBJ2-7, the V gene TRBV6-5; possible D gene TRBD1, 6 bases. V was clipped by 7 bases and J by 5 bases, with 15 bases between them. The germline gives CDR1 MNHEY, CDR2 SVGAGI. The CDR3 loop spans 13 amino acids. CDR3 region: CASTQGRGDEQYF. CDR3 nucleotides: TGTGCCAGCACCCAGGGCAGGGGAGACGAGCAGTACTTC.

The V and J genes are TRBV28 and TRBJ2-3, with D possibly being TRBD2 (6 bases). V was trimmed by 5 bases and J by 5 bases, leaving 14 bases between them. The CDR3 totals 14 residues. CDR1 MDHEN and CDR2 SYDVKM come from the germline V gene. The CDR3, as DNA: TGTGCCAGCAGTACGGAGGGGATGGGAGATACGCAGTATTTT. Translated: CASSTEGMGDTQYF.

This clone was seen only once. This chain joins TRBV6-5 and TRBJ1-5; 9 bases agree with TRBD1. CDR1 MNHEY and CDR2 SVGAGI come from the germline V gene. The length of the CDR3 is 13 residues. V lost 8 bases, J lost 7 bases, and 6 bases stayed unmatched. Here the CDR3 reads CASGTGLLQPQHF. Written as DNA, the CDR3 is TGTGCCAGCGGGACAGGGCTTCTCCAGCCCCAGCATTTT.

Only one count was recorded for this clone. This chain uses TRBV7-3 with TRBJ2-1; 10 nucleotides agree with TRBD2. The ends lost 1 base at V and 3 bases at J; junction bases unmatched: 12. This CDR3 has 19 residues. Germline V CDR1 and CDR2: SGHTA, FQGTGA. The CDR3 coding sequence is TGTGCCAGCAGCTTAAAAGCGGGGACTAGCGCTCCTCACTACAATGAGCAGTTCTTC. The encoded protein is CASSLKAGTSAPHYNEQFF.

V is TRBV6-5 and J is TRBJ1-2, with D possibly matching TRBD1 (6 bases). Germline V gene data show CDR1 as MNHEY and CDR2 as SVGAGI. The CDR3 contains 13 residues. The V end was cut by 0 bases, the J end by 7 bases, with 9 bases between. Written as DNA, the CDR3 is TGTGCCAGCAGTTACTCGGGGGCAGGTGGCTACACCTTC. The encoded protein is CASSYSGAGGYTF.

The genes are TRBV29-1 and TRBJ2-1; D is unclear. The V end lost 7 bases, the J end lost 0 bases, and 7 bases lay between the germline ends. The germline V gene encodes CDR1 SQVTM and CDR2 ANQGSEA. CDR3 size: 12 residues. The CDR3 coding sequence is TGCAGCGCAGCGAGCTCCTACAATGAGCAGTTCTTC. Encoded protein: CSAASSYNEQFF.

This clone was observed a single time. The chain links TRBV10-3 to TRBJ2-7; a possible D gene is TRBD2 (5 bases). This CDR3 is 16 amino acids long. Germline-derived CDR1 and CDR2 are ENHRY and SYGVKD. V dropped 0 bases and J dropped 2 bases, with 14 bases sitting between them. CDR3 in amino acids: CAISESRPGITYEQYF. The DNA of the CDR3 is TGTGCCATCAGTGAGTCTCGGCCGGGAATAACCTACGAGCAGTACTTC.

The V and J genes are TRBV30 and TRBJ2-1; 7 nucleotides match TRBD1. The CDR3 runs to 16 residues. V was clipped by 3 bases and J by 2 bases; unmatched bases: 10. The germline V gene has CDR1 GTSNPN and CDR2 SVGIG (reference sequence). The CDR3 DNA follows: TGTGCCTGGAGGCTGTTAAAGGACAGGACCTACAATGAGCAGTTCTTC. Translated: CAWRLLKDRTYNEQFF.

The chain links TRBV10-1 to TRBJ2-3, with unresolved D. Trimming removed 0 bases from V and 4 bases from J, with 14 bases in between. CDR1 is WNHNN, CDR2 SYGVQD, per germline (reference sequence). The CDR3 spans 16 residues. The CDR3 DNA is TGCGCCAGCAGTGAGTCTCCGTTTTCAGGCGCAGATACGCAGTATTTT. Residues: CASSESPFSGADTQYF.

The chain has TRBV19 and TRBJ1-5; 7 positions agree with TRBD1. This CDR3 has 14 residues. CDR1 and CDR2 (germline): LNHDA, SQIVND (reference sequence). The ends lost 2 bases at V and 7 bases at J; junction bases unmatched: 5. This CDR3 is CASSIPGTEQPQHF. CDR3 DNA: TGTGCCAGTAGTATACCCGGGACAGAGCAGCCCCAGCATTTT.